This record covers a single TCR beta chain. Its recognized antigen is unknown. Base-call qualities are not available, and no considerably larger clone is one nucleotide away. In light of the paper, this sample's time point label describes: about 28 days (+/-7) after the second vaccine dose. Read against the paper, the sample's treatment or condition label means: meningococcal conjugate vaccine given as trial control. Samples from vaccinated people were obtained from the UK trials COV001 and COV002, which included a single-blind randomized controlled phase 2/3 trial of AZD1222 (ChAdOx1 nCoV-19) in healthy adults. For TCRbeta chain sequencing, PBMC samples were collected from trial participants at day 0 and at day 28 after the second dose. The data originate from a study of T cell responses to AZD1222 COVID-19 vaccine (dated by TCRdb to the early 2020s). For the study in its entirety: A total of 230 to 250 trial participants underwent TCR sequencing, of whom 207 had received two doses of AZD1222 and roughly 26 had received two doses of the MenACWY control vaccine. Trial participants were enrolled by age into subgroups of 18-55, 56-69 and 70-plus years, and about 150, 27 and 61 TCR-sequenced participants, respectively, were included in these subgroups. Broader findings and caveats from the paper: No day 14 peak-response samples were available, so repertoires were characterized only after the peak T cell response. After two AZD1222 doses, both the breadth and the depth of spike-specific TCRs were significantly higher than at day 0 and than in MenACWY recipients. The 56-69-year group was small, and its depth increase did not reach significance, likely because of low power. The whole spike protein was spanned by vaccine-associated CD4 TCRs, and dominant responses were seen in regions 160-218 and 743-854. Conclusions about previously exposed vaccinees were limited because only a handful of AZD1222 recipients were SARS-CoV-2 seropositive at baseline. Participants were mostly white British, with more females than males. The authors suggested clonal diversity may have been underestimated. Reportedly, close to half of the unique spike-specific TCRs recognized epitopes lying outside the regions that are mutated in the B.1.351 and B.1.1.7 variants.

The CDR3 holds 14 amino acids from the cysteine to the phenylalanine. Solely the CDR3 DNA is kept, with 42 bases framed from the first base. Trimming takes 4 bases off V and 8 bases off J; junction bases not matched to a gene: 6. As encoded in the germline V gene (reference sequence), CDR1 is SGHNT while CDR2 is YYREEE. The CDR3 regions of human TCRbeta chains were subjected to immunosequencing. Turning to the authors' computational methods: Repertoire TCRs were checked for matches against a reference library of SARS-CoV-2-specific TCRs that had been generated using the MIRA antigen-specificity platform. Breadth meant the fraction of unique TCRs that were SARS-CoV-2-associated, whereas depth meant the fraction of total T cells that were SARS-CoV-2-associated. Using the MIRA data, each spike-specific TCR was assigned both to the spike region to which the TCR was reactive and to a CD4 or CD8 class. Log10-transformed breadth and depth values were compared by one-way ANOVA with Sidak's multiple comparisons tests. TCRdb mirrors the immuneACCESS table, restricted to in-frame sequences. Some clones are absent from its copies; in checked studies, under half trace to an unresolved V gene, and the reason for the others is unknown. V, J and clone size are those of that table, while D and trimming were read from the DNA. This sample gives 150,000 to 200,000 clones in total; around 90% of them show up just once. Roughly 4% of the sample goes to the ten largest clones.

The chain was built from TRBV5-4 and TRBJ1-6; the central 7 bases match TRBD1. This specimen was peripheral blood, taken 28 days after the second dose of the MenACWY control vaccine. This receptor was obtained from an adult who received the MenACWY meningococcal vaccine as a control. The nucleotides read TGTGCCAGCAGCCTGACAGGGAATGATTCACCCCTCCACTTT. This gives the protein CASSLTGNDSPLHF.